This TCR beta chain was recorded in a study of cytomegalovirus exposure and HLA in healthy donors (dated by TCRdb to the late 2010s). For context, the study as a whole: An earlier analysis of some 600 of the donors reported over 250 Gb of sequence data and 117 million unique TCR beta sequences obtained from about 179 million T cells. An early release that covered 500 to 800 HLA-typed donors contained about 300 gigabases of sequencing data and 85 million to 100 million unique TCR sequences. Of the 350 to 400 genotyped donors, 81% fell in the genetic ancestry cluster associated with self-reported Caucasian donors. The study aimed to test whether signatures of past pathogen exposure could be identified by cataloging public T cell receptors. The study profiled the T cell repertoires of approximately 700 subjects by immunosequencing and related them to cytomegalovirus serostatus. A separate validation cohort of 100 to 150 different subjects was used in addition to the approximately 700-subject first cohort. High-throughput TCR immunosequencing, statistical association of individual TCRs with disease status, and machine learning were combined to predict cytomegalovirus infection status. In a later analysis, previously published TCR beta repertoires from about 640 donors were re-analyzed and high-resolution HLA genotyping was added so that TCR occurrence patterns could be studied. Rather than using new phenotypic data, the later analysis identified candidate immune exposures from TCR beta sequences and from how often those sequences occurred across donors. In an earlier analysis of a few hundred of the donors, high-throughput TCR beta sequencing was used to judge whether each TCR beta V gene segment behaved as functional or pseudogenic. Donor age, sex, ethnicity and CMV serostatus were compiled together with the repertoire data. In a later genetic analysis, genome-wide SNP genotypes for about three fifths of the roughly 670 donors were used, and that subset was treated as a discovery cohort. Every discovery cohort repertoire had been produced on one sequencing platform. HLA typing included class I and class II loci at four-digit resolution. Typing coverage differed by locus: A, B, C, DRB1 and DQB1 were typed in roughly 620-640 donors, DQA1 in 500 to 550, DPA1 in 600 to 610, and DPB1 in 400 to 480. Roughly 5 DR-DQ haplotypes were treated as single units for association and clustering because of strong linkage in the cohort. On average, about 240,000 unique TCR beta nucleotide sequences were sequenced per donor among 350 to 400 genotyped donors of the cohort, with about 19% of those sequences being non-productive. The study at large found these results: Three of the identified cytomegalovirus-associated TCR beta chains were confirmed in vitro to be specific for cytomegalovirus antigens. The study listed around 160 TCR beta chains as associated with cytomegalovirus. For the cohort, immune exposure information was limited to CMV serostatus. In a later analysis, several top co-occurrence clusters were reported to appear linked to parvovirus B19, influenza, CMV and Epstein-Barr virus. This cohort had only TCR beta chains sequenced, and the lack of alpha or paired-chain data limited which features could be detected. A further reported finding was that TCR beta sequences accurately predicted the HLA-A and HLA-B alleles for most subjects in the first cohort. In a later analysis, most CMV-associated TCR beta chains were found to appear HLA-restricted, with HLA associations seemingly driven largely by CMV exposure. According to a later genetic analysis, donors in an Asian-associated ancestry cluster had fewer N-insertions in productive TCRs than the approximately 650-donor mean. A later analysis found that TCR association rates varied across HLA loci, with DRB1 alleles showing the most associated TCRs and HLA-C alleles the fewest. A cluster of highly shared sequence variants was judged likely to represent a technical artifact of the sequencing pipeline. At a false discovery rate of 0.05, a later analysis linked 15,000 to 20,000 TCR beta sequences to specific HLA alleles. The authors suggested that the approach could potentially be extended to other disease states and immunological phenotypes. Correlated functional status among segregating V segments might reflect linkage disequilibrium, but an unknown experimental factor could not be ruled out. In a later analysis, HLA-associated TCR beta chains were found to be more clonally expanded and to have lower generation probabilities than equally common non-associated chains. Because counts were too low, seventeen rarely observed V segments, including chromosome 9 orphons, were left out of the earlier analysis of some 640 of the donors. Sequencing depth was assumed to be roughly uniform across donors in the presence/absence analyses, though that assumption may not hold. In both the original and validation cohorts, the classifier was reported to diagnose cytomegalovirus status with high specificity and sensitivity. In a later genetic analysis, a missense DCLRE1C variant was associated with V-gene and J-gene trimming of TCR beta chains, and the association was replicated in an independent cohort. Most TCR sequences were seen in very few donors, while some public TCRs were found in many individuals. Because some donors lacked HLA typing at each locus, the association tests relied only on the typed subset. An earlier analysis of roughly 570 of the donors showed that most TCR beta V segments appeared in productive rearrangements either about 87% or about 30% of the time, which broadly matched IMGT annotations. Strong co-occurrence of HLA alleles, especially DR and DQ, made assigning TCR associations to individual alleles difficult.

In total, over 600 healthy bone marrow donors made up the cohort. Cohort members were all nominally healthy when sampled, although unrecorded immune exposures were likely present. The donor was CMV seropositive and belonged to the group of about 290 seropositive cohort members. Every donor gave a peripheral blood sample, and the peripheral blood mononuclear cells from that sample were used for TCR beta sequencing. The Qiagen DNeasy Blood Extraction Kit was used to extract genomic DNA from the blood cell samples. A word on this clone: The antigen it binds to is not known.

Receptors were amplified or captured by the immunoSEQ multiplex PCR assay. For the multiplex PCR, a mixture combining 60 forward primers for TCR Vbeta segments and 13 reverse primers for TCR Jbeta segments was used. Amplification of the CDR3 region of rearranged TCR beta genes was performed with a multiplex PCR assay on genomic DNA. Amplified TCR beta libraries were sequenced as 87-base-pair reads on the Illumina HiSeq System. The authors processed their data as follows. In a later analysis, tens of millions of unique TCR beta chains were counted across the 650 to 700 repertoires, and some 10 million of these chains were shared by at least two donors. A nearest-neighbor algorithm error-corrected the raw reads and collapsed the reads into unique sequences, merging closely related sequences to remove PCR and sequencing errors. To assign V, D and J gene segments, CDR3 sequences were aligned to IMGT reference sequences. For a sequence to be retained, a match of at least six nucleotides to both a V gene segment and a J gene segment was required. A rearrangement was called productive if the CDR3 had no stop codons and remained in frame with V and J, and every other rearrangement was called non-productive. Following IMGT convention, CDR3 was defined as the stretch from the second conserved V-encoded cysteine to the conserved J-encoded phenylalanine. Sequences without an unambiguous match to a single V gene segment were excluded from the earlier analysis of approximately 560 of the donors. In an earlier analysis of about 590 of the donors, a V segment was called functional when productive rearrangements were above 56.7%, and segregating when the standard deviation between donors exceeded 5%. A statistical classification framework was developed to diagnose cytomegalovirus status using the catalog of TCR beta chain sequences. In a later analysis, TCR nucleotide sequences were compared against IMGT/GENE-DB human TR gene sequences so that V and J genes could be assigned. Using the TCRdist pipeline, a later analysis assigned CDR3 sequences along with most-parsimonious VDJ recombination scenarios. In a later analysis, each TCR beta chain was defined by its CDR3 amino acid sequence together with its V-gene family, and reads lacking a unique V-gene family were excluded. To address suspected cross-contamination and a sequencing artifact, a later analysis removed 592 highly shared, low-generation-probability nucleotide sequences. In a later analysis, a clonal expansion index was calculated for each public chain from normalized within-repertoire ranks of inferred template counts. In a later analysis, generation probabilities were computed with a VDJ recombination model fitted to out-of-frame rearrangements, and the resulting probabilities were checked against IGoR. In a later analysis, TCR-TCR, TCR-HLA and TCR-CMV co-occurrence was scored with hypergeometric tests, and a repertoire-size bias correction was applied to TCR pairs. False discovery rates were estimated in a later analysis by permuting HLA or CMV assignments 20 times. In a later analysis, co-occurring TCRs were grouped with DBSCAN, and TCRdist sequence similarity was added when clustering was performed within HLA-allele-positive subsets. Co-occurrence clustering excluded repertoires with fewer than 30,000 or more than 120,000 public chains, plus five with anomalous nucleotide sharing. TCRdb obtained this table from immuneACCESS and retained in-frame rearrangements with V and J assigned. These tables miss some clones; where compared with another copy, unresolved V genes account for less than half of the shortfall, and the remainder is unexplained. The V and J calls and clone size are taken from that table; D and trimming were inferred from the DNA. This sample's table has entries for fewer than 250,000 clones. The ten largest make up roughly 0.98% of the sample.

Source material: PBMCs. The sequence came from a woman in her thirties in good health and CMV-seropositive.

The sequenced DNA is TGTGCCAGCAGCGCTGGTCGGGGGAGTGAGCAGTTCTTC. Translated, it reads CASSAGRGSEQFF. Recombination connected TRBV7-9 to TRBJ2-1; a tentative D call is TRBD2 (6 bases match). Trimming at the junction amounts to 5 bases on V and 9 bases on J, and the germline ends lie 14 bases apart. The CDR3 measures 13 amino acids from cysteine to phenylalanine. This entry keeps only the CDR3 DNA: 39 bases, framed from base 1. From the germline V gene (reference sequence), CDR1 is SEHNR and CDR2 is FQNEAQ.